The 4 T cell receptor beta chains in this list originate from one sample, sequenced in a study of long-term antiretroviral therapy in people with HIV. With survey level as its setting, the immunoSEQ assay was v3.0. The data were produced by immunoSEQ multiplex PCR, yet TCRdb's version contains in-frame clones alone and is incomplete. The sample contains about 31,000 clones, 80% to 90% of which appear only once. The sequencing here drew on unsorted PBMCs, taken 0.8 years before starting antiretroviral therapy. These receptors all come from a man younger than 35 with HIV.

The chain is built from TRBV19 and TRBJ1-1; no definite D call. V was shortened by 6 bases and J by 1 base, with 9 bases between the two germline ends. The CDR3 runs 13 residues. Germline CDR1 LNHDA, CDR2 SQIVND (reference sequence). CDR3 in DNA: TGTGCCAGTAGGGAGTATGGGAACACTGAAGCTTTCTTT. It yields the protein CASREYGNTEAFF. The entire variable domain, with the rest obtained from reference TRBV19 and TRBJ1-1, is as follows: DGGITQSPKYLFRKEGQNVTLSCEQNLNHDAMYWYRQDPGQGLRLIYYSQIVNDFQKGDIAEGYSVSREKKESFPLTVTSAQKNPTAFYLCASREYGNTEAFFGQGTRLTVV.

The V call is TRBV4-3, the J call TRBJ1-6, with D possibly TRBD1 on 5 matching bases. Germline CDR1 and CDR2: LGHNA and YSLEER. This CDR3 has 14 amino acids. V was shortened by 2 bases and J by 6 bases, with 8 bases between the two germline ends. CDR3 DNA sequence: TGCGCCAGCAGCCAATGGGGGGTTAATTCACCCCTCCACTTT. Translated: CASSQWGVNSPLHF.

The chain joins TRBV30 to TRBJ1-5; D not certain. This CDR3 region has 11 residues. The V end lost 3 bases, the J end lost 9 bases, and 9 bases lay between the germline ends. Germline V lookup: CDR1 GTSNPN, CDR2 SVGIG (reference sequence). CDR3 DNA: TGTGCCTGGAGACCCCGCCGGCCCCAGCATTTT. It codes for CAWRPRRPQHF.

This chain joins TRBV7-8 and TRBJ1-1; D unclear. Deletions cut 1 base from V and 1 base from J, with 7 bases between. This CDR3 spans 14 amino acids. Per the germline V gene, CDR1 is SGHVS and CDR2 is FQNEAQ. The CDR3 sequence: CASSLVSRNTEAFF. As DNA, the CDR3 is TGTGCCAGCAGCTTAGTATCCAGGAACACTGAAGCTTTCTTT.